The clone carrying this T cell receptor beta chain came up many times. Antigen specificity is unknown. TCRdb re-derived calls from the PCR reads in MiXCR, one entry per CDR3 protein. This sample has just over 30,000 distinct CDR3 sequences, with roughly half found just once. The sample originates from a study of esophageal squamous cell carcinoma under preoperative chemotherapy. Across the study: Samples included peripheral blood T cells as well as tumor-infiltrating lymphocytes.

The CDR3 contains 12 residues. Germline loops: CDR1 MNHNS, CDR2 SASEGT. Trimming took 8 bases from V and 3 from J, leaving 8 bases between them. General study points: After treatment, tumor-infiltrating lymphocytes apparently came partly from blood T cells. After paclitaxel-nedaplatin, abundant clones were more likely to contract than amplify.

Regarding time point: before preoperative PTX-NDP chemotherapy. The clonotype originates from a human donor with esophageal squamous cell carcinoma. The donor label of this sample is uncertain. This sequence joins TRBV6-1 and TRBJ2-1; D is unclear. Sampling was conducted from a patient given preoperative chemotherapy. CDR3 coding DNA: TGTGCCAGCTGGGCCAGCTACAATGAGCAGTTCTTC. Protein product: CASWASYNEQFF.